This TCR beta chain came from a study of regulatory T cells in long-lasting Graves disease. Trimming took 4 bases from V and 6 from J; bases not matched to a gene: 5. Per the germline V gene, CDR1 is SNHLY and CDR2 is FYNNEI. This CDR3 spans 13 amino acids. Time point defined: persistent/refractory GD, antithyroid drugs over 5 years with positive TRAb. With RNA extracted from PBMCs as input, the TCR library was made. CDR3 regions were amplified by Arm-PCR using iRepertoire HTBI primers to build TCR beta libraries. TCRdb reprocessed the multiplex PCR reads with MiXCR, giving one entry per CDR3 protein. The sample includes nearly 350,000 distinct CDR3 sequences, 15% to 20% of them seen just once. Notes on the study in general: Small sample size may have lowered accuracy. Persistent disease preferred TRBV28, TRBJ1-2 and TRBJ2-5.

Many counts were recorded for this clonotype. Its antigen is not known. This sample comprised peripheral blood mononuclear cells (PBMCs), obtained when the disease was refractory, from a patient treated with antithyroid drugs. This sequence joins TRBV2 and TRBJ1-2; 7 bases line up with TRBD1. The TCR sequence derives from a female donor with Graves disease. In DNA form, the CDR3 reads TGTGCCAGCAGTGTCGGGACAGTGGATGGCTACACCTTC. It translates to CASSVGTVDGYTF.